Shown below are 21 T cell receptor beta chains from a single sample sequenced in a study of immune evolution from preneoplasia to lung adenocarcinoma listed by TCRdb under 2021. Library construction relied on the immunoSEQ multiplex PCR assay. As stored in TCRdb, this immuneACCESS dataset retains in-frame rearrangements with V and J assigned. A fraction of the clones does not appear; measured against another copy, unresolved V genes explain less than half of the discrepancy, and the remainder lacks a known reason. For this sample there are approximately 4,100 clones; under 80% appear just once. The top ten constitute 13% to 15% of the sample. The source material was FFPE invasive lung adenocarcinoma tissue. In light of the paper, this sample's cell subset or site label describes: frankly invasive lung adenocarcinoma (ADC). The receptors stem from an older person with invasive lung adenocarcinoma. Some clones in this sample may be carry-over from other donors' samples.

The J gene is TRBJ2-7, the V gene TRBV28; 11 nucleotides line up with TRBD2. Looked up from germline, CDR1 is MDHEN and CDR2 is SYDVKM. V shed 5 bases and J 0 bases; nucleotides not matched to a gene: 12. This CDR3 has 18 residues. The CDR3 DNA reads as TGTGCCAGCAGTAAACAATTAGGACTAGCGGGTTTCTCCTACGAGCAGTACTTC. Amino acid sequence: CASSKQLGLAGFSYEQYF.

This clone occurred once. V and J are TRBV11-2 and TRBJ2-7; D uncertain. This CDR3 is built from 13 residues. V dropped 5 bases and J dropped 7 bases, with 15 bases sitting between them. Germline CDR1 and CDR2: SGHAT and FQNNGV. The DNA of the CDR3 is TGTGCCAGCAGCCACGTGACCCTGGGGGAGCAGTACTTC. Amino acids: CASSHVTLGEQYF.

The gene calls are TRBV19 and TRBJ1-2, with D unclear. Germline CDR1 and CDR2: LNHDA and SQIVND (reference sequence). Trimming stripped 7 bases from V and 4 bases from J, with 13 bases between. This CDR3 region has 13 residues. CDR3 amino acids: CASTPRTSYGYTF. The CDR3 DNA follows: TGTGCCAGTACTCCTCGGACGTCCTATGGCTACACCTTC.

The chain links TRBV7-2 to TRBJ2-1, with 7 bases that match TRBD2. J gave up 0 bases and V 5 bases, and 10 bases lay outside the gene matches. The CDR3 totals 17 residues. Germline V gene data show CDR1 as SGHTA and CDR2 as FQGNSA. CDR3 sequence: CASSALTGGSSYNEQFF. The CDR3 coding sequence is TGTGCCAGCAGCGCCCTGACTGGCGGGAGCTCCTACAATGAGCAGTTCTTC.

This chain links TRBV6-5 with TRBJ2-6; D call uncertain. This CDR3 is built from 13 residues. Germline CDR1 MNHEY, CDR2 SVGAGI. Trimming took 10 bases from V and 2 from J, leaving 9 bases between them. CDR3 bases: TGTGCCACCCCCAGTCCTGGGGCCAACGTCCTGACTTTC. Amino acids: CATPSPGANVLTF.

This clone was observed a few times. In DNA form, the CDR3 reads TGTGCCAGCAGCAAGACACAGGTGCCCGAGCAGTACTTC. This sequence encodes CASSKTQVPEQYF. The chain employs TRBV7-2 and TRBJ2-7; D may be TRBD1 (5 bases). Trimming pared 5 bases from V and 6 bases from J, leaving 14 bases between. Germline values: CDR1 SGHTA, CDR2 FQGNSA. The CDR3 sequence is 13 residues long.

The rearrangement joins TRBV18 to TRBJ1-1; 9 nucleotides agree with TRBD1. The J segment lost 0 bases and the V segment lost 6 bases, leaving 5 bases of the junction unmatched. The germline gives CDR1 KGHSH, CDR2 LQKENI. CDR3 size: 15 residues. CDR3 nucleotides: TGTGCCAGCTCCCCAACAGGGGGCCTGAACACTGAAGCTTTCTTT. It yields the protein CASSPTGGLNTEAFF.

This clone was seen more than once but under ten times. This rearrangement joins TRBV29-1 to TRBJ2-3, with 12 bases identical to TRBD2. The length of the CDR3 is 15 residues. Germline lookup yields CDR1 SQVTM and CDR2 ANQGSEA. V dropped 6 bases and J dropped 2; count of bases not matched to a gene: 6. CDR3: CSVGTSGYDTDTQYF. The CDR3 DNA follows: TGCAGCGTCGGGACTAGCGGGTATGACACAGATACGCAGTATTTT.

The genes are TRBV9 and TRBJ2-3, with 9 bases that match TRBD1. J gave up 6 bases and V 2 bases, and 7 bases lay outside the gene matches. The CDR3 is made up of 15 amino acids. Germline V CDR1 and CDR2: SGDLS, YYNGEE. As DNA, the CDR3 is TGTGCCAGCAGCGTGGGACAGGGTTGGTCGGATACGCAGTATTTT. Translating gives CASSVGQGWSDTQYF.

This chain joins TRBV7-6 and TRBJ1-1; a possible D gene is TRBD1 (5 bases). CDR1 and CDR2 (germline): SGHVS, FNYEAQ. CDR3 length: 13 residues. V gave up 2 bases and J gave up 4 bases, with 8 bases separating them. The CDR3 region has the DNA TGTGCCAGCAGCTTACTGAGGGGCACTGAAGCTTTCTTT. Its protein product is CASSLLRGTEAFF. The full variable domain, in which reference TRBV7-6 and TRBJ1-1 provide the parts outside the CDR3, is GAGVSQSPRYKVTKRGQDVALRCDPISGHVSLYWYRQALGQGPEFLTYFNYEAQQDKSGLPNDRFSAERPEGSISTLTIQRTEQRDSAMYRCASSLLRGTEAFFGQGTRLTVV.

This rearrangement joins TRBV9 to TRBJ2-2, with D hard to call. The CDR3 contains 15 residues. Germline values: CDR1 SGDLS, CDR2 YYNGEE. Trimming took off 5 bases at V and 5 bases at J, with 16 bases between the two ends. CDR3 DNA: TGTGCCAGCAGTACCGGGCCGAGACCGACCGGGGAGCTGTTTTTT. Translated, it gives CASSTGPRPTGELFF.

The rearrangement links TRBV30 to TRBJ2-3; D may be TRBD2 (7 bases). Germline lookup yields CDR1 GTSNPN and CDR2 SVGIG (reference sequence). The length of the CDR3 is 15 residues. The ends were cut back, 4 bases at V and 3 bases at J, with 17 bases in the middle. The CDR3 region is CAWNRGAIKTDTQYF. CDR3 in DNA: TGTGCCTGGAATCGGGGGGCTATTAAAACAGATACGCAGTATTTT.

A word on this clone: The junction does not match germline at one end; this may be a read error. Here the CDR3 reads CANSLAGGGAAKLFF. The DNA of the CDR3 is TGCGCCAACAGCTTGGCGGGTGGAGGGGCGGCAAAACTGTTTTTT. J is TRBJ1-4 and V is TRBV5-1; TRBD1 might be the D (5 bases). The germline gives CDR1 SGHRS, CDR2 YFSETQ. The CDR3 covers 15 residues.

This chain uses TRBV25-1 with TRBJ2-3; TRBD1 matches at 7 bases. Germline trimming cut 1 base from V and 4 bases from J; bases unmatched to any gene: 8. CDR3 length equals 16 residues. Germline loops: CDR1 MGHDK, CDR2 SYGVNS. In DNA form, the CDR3 reads TGTGCCAGCAGTGAATCAACAGGGGTTGGGGCAGATACGCAGTATTTT. As protein: CASSESTGVGADTQYF.

The J gene is TRBJ1-2, the V gene TRBV11-2; 8 bases fit TRBD1. Germline values: CDR1 SGHAT, CDR2 FQNNGV. This CDR3 has 14 amino acids. The V segment lost 0 bases and the J segment 8 bases; nucleotides outside the gene matches: 5. CDR3 amino acids: CASSLDTSGGGYTF. The CDR3 DNA follows: TGTGCCAGCAGCTTAGACACTTCAGGGGGCGGCTACACCTTC.

The gene calls are TRBV7-9 and TRBJ2-5, with 8 bases fitting TRBD2. The V gene end was trimmed by 5 bases and the J gene end by 5 bases; junction bases not matched to a gene: 7. CDR1 and CDR2 from the germline V gene are SEHNR and FQNEAQ (reference sequence). The CDR3 spans 14 residues. CDR3 bases: TGTGCCAGCAGCCCTCTAGCGGGCCGGGAGACCCAGTACTTC. Protein: CASSPLAGRETQYF.

Of note for this clone: Compared with germline, one end of the junction differs, possibly owing to a read error. Distinct nucleotide sequences in the sample also encode this CDR3. The V and J genes are TRBV5-1 and TRBJ2-2, with 8 positions matching TRBD1. Germline lookup yields CDR1 SGHRS and CDR2 YFSETQ. The CDR3 length is 15 residues. Here the CDR3 DNA reads TGCGCGAGCAGCCCCGCAGGGGGCGGCACCGGGGAGCTGTTTTTT. Its protein product is CASSPAGGGTGELFF.

The CDR3 DNA is TGTGCCAGCAGTTACCGACCGGGACTGGGGGAGCTGTTTTTT. It yields the protein CASSYRPGLGELFF. The V and J genes are TRBV6-5 and TRBJ2-2; maybe TRBD2 (6 bases). Per the germline V gene, CDR1 is MNHEY and CDR2 is SVGAGI. This CDR3 has 14 residues. Trimming stripped 2 bases from V and 8 bases from J, with 12 bases between.

This chain connects TRBV9 to TRBJ2-7; tentatively, D is TRBD2 (6 bases). V gave up 4 bases and J gave up 1 base, with 15 bases separating them. This CDR3 region has 15 residues. The V gene's germline CDR1 is SGDLS and CDR2 YYNGEE. CDR3 loop: CASSRGVAESYEQYF. CDR3 nucleotides: TGTGCCAGCAGCCGAGGGGTAGCGGAATCCTACGAGCAGTACTTC.

A single count supports this clone. The V gene is TRBV6-5, the J gene TRBJ2-3; perhaps TRBD2 as D (5 bases). CDR3 size: 14 residues. Looked up from germline, CDR1 is MNHEY and CDR2 is SVGAGI. V lost 0 bases to trimming and J lost 4 bases, with 8 bases between them. CDR3 nucleotides: TGTGCCAGCAGTTACTCGCCGGGGTCAGATACGCAGTATTTT. This gives the protein CASSYSPGSDTQYF.

V and J are TRBV7-2 and TRBJ2-3; D perhaps matches TRBD1 (6 bases). The CDR3 has 14 amino acids. Trimming pared 1 base from V and 5 bases from J, leaving 10 bases between. CDR1 SGHTA and CDR2 FQGNSA come from the germline V gene. The CDR3: CASSLDGGRDTQYF. The CDR3 DNA sequence: TGTGCCAGCAGCTTAGATGGGGGCAGAGATACGCAGTATTTT.